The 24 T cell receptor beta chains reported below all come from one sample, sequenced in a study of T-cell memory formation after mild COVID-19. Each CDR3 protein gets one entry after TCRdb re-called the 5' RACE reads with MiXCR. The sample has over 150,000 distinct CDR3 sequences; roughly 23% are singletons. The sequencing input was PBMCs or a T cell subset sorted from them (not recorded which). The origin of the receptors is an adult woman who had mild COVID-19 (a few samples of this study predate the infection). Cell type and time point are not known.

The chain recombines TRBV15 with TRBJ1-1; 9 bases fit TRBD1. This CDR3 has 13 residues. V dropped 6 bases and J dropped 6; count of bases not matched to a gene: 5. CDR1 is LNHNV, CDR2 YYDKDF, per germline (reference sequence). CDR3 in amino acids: CATRDRGFAEAFF. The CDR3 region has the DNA TGTGCCACCAGAGACAGGGGGTTCGCTGAAGCTTTCTTT.

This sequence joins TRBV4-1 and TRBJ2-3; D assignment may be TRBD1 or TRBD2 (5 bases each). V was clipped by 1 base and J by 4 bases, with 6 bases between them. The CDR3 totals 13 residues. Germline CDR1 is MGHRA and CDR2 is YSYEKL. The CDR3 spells CASSQVGADTQYF. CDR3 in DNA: TGCGCCAGCAGCCAAGTGGGGGCAGATACGCAGTATTTT.

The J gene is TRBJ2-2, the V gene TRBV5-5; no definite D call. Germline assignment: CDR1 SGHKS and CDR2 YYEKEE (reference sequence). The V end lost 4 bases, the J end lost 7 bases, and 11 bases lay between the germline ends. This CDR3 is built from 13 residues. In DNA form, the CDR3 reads TGTGCCAGCAGCCTTGACACGTACGGGGAGCTGTTTTTT. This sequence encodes CASSLDTYGELFF.

The CDR3 DNA reads as TGTGCCAGCAGGGATGCAGATACGCAGTATTTT. Amino acid sequence: CASRDADTQYF. The chain has TRBV12-3 or TRBV12-4 and TRBJ2-3; D ambiguous. The V gene lost 6 bases and the J gene lost 4 bases, with 5 bases spanning the gap. The CDR3 has 11 amino acids.

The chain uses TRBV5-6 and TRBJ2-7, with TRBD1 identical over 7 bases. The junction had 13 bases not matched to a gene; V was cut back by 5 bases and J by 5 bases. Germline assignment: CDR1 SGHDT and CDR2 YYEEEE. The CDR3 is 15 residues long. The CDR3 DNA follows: TGTGCCAGCAGATTGAGGGACAGTCCCCCCCACGAGCAGTACTTC. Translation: CASRLRDSPPHEQYF.

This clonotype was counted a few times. The CDR3 nucleotides read TGTGCCAGCAGCCCCCGGGACAGGGCGTGGACCCAGTACTTC. This sequence encodes CASSPRDRAWTQYF. The chain is built from TRBV9 and TRBJ2-5; 9 bases line up with TRBD1. CDR1 is SGDLS and CDR2 is YYNGEE in the germline V gene. Germline trimming cut 4 bases from V and 7 bases from J; bases unmatched to any gene: 8. This CDR3 spans 14 amino acids.

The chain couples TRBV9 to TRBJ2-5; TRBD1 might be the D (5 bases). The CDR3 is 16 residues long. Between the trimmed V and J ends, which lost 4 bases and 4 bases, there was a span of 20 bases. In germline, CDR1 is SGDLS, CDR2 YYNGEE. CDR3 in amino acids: CASSQLKGPPGETQYF. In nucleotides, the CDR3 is TGTGCCAGCAGCCAGCTCAAGGGGCCTCCAGGAGAGACCCAGTACTTC.

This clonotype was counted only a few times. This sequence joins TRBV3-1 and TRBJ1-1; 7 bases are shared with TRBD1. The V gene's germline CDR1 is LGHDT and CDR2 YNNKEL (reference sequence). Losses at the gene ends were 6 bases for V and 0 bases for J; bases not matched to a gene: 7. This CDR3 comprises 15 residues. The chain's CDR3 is CASSRTGGLNTEAFF. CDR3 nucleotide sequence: TGTGCCAGCAGTCGGACAGGAGGACTGAACACTGAAGCTTTCTTT.

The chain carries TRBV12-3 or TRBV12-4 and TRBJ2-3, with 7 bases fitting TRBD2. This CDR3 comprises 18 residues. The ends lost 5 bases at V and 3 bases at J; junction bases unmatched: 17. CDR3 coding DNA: TGTGCCAGCAGTCCTTGGCCCCATACGGGAGGTCTGACAGATACGCAGTATTTT. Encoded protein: CASSPWPHTGGLTDTQYF.

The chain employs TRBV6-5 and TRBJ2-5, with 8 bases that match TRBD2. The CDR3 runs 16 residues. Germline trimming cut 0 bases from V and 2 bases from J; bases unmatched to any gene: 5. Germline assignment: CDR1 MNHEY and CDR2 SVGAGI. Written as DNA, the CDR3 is TGTGCCAGCAGTTACTCCCCAGCGGGGGTGCAAGAGACCCAGTACTTC. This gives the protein CASSYSPAGVQETQYF.

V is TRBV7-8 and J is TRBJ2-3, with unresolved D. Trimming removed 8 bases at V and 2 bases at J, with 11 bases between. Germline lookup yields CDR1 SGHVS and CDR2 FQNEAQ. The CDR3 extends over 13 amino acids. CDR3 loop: CASSILTTDTQYF. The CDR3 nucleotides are TGTGCCAGCTCGATCCTAACCACAGATACGCAGTATTTT.

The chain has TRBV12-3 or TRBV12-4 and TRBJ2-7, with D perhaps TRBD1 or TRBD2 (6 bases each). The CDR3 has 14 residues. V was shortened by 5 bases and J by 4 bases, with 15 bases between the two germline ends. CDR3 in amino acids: CASSDRGVTYEQYF. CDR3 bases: TGTGCCAGCAGTGATAGGGGGGTGACGTACGAGCAGTACTTC.

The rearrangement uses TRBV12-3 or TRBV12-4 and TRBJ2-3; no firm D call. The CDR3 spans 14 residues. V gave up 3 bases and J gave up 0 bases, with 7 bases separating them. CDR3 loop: CASSLGYSTDTQYF. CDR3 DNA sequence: TGTGCCAGCAGTTTGGGCTATAGCACAGATACGCAGTATTTT.

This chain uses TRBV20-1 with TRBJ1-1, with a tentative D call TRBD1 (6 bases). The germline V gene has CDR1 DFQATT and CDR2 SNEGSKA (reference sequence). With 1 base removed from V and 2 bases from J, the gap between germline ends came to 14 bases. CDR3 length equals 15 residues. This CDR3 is CSARAATGDNTEAFF. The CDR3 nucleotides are TGCAGTGCTAGAGCCGCGACAGGCGACAACACTGAAGCTTTCTTT.

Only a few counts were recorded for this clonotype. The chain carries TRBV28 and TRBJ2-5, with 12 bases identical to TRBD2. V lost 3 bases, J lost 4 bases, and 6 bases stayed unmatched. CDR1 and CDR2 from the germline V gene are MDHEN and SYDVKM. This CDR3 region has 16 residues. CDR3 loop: CASSLILAGGGETQYF. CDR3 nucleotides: TGTGCCAGCAGTTTGATACTAGCGGGAGGTGGAGAGACCCAGTACTTC.

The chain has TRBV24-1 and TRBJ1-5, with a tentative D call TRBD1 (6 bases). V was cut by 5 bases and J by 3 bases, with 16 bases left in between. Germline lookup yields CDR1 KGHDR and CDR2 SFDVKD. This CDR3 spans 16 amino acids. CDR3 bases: TGTGCCACCAGTGCTGGGGGCTCCTGGTACAATCAGCCCCAGCATTTT. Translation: CATSAGGSWYNQPQHF.

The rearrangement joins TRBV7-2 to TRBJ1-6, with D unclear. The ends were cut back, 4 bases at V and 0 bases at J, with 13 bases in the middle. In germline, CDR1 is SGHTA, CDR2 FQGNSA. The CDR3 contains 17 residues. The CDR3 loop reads CASSSEGIYSYNSPLHF. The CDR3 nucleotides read TGTGCCAGCAGCTCGGAGGGTATCTACTCCTATAATTCACCCCTCCACTTT. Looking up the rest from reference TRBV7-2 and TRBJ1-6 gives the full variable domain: GAGVSQSPSNKVTEKGKDVELRCDPISGHTALYWYRQSLGQGLEFLIYFQGNSAPDKSGLPSDRFSAERTGGSVSTLTIQRTQQEDSAVYLCASSSEGIYSYNSPLHFGNGTRLTVT.

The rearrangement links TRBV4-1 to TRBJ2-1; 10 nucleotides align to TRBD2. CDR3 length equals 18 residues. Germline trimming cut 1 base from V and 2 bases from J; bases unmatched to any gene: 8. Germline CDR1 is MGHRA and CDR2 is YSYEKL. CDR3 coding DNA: TGCGCCAGCAGCCAAGTGTTGGGACTAGCGCCAACCTACAATGAGCAGTTCTTC. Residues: CASSQVLGLAPTYNEQFF.

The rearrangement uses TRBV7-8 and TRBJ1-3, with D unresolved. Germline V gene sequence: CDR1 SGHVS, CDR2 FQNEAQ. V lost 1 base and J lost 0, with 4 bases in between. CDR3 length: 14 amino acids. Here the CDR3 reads CASSLGDSGNTIYF. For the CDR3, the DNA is TGTGCCAGCAGCTTAGGAGACTCTGGAAACACCATATATTTT.

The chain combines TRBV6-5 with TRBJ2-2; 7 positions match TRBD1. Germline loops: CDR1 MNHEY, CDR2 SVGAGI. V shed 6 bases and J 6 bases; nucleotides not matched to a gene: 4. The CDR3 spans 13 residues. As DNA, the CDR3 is TGTGCCAGCAGACTCGGGACAGCCGGGGAGCTGTTTTTT. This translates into CASRLGTAGELFF.

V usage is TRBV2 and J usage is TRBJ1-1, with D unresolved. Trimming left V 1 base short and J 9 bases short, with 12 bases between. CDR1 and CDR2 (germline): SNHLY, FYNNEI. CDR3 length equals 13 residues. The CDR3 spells CASSEGTAKKAFF. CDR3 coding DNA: TGTGCCAGCAGTGAAGGGACGGCCAAGAAAGCTTTCTTT. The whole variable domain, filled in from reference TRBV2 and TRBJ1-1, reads EPEVTQTPSHQVTQMGQEVILRCVPISNHLYFYWYRQILGQKVEFLVSFYNNEISEKSEIFDDQFSVERPDGSNFTLKIRSTKLEDSAMYFCASSEGTAKKAFFGQGTRLTVV.

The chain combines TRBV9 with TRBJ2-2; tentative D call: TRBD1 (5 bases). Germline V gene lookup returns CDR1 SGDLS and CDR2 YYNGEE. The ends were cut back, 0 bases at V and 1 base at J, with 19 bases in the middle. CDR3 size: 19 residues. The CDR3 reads CASSVVSTGTDKNTGELFF. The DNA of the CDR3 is TGTGCCAGCAGCGTAGTTAGTACAGGAACCGATAAGAACACCGGGGAGCTGTTTTTT. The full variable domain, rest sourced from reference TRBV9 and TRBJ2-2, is DSGVTQTPKHLITATGQRVTLRCSPRSGDLSVYWYQQSLDQGLQFLIQYYNGEERAKGNILERFSAQQFPDLHSELNLSSLELGDSALYFCASSVVSTGTDKNTGELFFGEGSRLTVL.

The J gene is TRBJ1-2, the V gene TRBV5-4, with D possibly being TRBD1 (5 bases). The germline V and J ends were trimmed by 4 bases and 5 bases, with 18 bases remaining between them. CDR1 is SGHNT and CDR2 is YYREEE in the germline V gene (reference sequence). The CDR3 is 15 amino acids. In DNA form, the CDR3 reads TGTGCCAGCAGCCCTCCGGATTGGGGGGGGTATGGCTACACCTTC. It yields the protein CASSPPDWGGYGYTF.

The CDR3 loop reads CASSLAAFTEAFF. CDR3 DNA sequence: TGTGCCAGCAGCTTAGCGGCGTTCACTGAAGCTTTCTTT. The chain combines TRBV7-9 with TRBJ1-1, with D unclear. Germline-derived CDR1 and CDR2 are SEHNR and FQNEAQ (reference sequence). The CDR3 loop spans 13 amino acids. V shed 0 bases and J shed 4 bases, with 6 bases lying between them.